This T cell receptor beta chain was identified during a study of cytotoxic CD8 clonotypes in ibrutinib-treated CLL. About the research overall: Overall, about 25 responses were partial and 2 complete; following median roughly 70 months, approximately 15 patients stayed remitted and some 12 progressed. Response sampling came at median roughly 12 months of treatment, ranging roughly 6 to 36 months.

Germline assignment: CDR1 KGHSH and CDR2 LQKENI. CDR3 length: 15 residues. V shed 3 bases and J 2 bases; nucleotides not matched to a gene: 3. A 1 in 200,000 to 1 in 1 million T cell depth was the sequencing target. Here immunoSEQ multiplex PCR was the method, and the copy in TCRdb shows in-frame clones only, minus some. The data hold 150,000 to 200,000 clones, with roughly 90% observed a single time. This TCR was recovered from a human donor with chronic lymphocytic leukemia. This chain connects TRBV18 to TRBJ1-4; 7 nucleotides line up with TRBD1. Sample: PBMCs, taken at disease progression, from a patient treated with ibrutinib. The CDR3 nucleotides read TGTGCCAGCTCACCTTTACAGGGGACTAATGAAAAACTGTTTTTT. Translated, it gives CASSPLQGTNEKLFF.